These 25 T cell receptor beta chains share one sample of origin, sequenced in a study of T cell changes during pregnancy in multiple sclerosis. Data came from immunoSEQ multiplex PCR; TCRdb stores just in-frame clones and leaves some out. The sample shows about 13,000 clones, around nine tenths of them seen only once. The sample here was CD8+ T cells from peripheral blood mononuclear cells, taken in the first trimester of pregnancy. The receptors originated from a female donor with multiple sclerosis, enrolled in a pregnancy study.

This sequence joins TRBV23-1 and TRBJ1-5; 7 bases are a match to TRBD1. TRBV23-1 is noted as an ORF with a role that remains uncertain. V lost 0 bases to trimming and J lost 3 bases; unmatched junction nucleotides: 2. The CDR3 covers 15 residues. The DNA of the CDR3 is TGCGCCAGCAGTCAATCAACAGGGGTCAATCAGCCCCAGCATTTT. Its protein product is CASSQSTGVNQPQHF.

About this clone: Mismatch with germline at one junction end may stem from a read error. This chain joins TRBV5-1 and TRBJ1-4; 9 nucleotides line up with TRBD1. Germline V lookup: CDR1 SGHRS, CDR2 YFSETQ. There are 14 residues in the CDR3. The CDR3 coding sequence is TGCGCCAGCAGCTTGGCCGCTGGGACAGGGCTGGCCTCCTTT. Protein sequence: CASSLAAGTGLASF.

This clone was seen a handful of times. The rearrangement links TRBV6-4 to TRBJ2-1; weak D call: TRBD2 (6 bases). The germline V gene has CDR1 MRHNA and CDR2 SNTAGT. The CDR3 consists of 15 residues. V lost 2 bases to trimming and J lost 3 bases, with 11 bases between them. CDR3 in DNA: TGTGCCAGCAGTGACCGGGGAGGAGACTACAATGAGCAGTTCTTC. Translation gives CASSDRGGDYNEQFF.

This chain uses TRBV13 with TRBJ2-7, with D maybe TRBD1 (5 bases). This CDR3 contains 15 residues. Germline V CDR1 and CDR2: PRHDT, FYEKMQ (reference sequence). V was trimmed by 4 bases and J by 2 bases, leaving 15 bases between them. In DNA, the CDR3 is TGTGCCAGCAGCTCACGTCAGGGAATGCCCTACGAGCAGTACTTC. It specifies CASSSRQGMPYEQYF.

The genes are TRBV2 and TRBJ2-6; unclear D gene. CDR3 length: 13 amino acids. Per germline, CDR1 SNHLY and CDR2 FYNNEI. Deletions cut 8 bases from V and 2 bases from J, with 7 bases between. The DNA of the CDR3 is TGTGCCAGCCCTGCGCCTGGGGCCAACGTCCTGACTTTC. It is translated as CASPAPGANVLTF.

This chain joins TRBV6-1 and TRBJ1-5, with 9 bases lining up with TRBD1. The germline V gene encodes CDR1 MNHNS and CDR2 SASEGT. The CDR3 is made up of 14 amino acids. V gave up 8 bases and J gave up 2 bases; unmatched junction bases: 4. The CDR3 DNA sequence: TGTGCCAGCGAACAGGGGGCAGGCAATCAGCCCCAGCATTTT. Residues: CASEQGAGNQPQHF.

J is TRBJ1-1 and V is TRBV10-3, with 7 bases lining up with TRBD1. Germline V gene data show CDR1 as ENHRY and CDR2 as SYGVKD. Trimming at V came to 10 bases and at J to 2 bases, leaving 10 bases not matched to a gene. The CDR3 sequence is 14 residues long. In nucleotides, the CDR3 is TGTGCCACCGACAGGGCAGGGAAAAACACTGAAGCTTTCTTT. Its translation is CATDRAGKNTEAFF.

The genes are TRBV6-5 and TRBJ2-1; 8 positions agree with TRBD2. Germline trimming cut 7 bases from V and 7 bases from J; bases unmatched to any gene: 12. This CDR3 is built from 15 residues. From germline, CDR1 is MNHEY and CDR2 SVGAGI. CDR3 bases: TGTGCCAGCAATCACCCGGGGGGGGCGTTGAATGAGCAGTTCTTC. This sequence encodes CASNHPGGALNEQFF.

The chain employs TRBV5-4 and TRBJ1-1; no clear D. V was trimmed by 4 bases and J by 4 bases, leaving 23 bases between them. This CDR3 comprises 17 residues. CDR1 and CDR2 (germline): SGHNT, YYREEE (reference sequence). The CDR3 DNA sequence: TGTGCCAGCAGCCGTATCGGCGGGGAGAAACGGGGCACTGAAGCTTTCTTT. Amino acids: CASSRIGGEKRGTEAFF. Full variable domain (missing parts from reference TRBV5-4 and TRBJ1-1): ETGVTQSPTHLIKTRGQQVTLRCSSQSGHNTVSWYQQALGQGPQFIFQYYREEENGRGNFPPRFSGLQFPNYSSELNVNALELDDSALYLCASSRIGGEKRGTEAFFGQGTRLTVV.

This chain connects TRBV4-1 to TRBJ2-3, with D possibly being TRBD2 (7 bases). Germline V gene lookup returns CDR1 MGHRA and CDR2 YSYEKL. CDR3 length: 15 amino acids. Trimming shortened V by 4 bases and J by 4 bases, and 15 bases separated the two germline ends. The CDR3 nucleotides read TGCGCCAGCAGCCCATCTCGGGGGGCCCCAGATACGCAGTATTTT. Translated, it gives CASSPSRGAPDTQYF.

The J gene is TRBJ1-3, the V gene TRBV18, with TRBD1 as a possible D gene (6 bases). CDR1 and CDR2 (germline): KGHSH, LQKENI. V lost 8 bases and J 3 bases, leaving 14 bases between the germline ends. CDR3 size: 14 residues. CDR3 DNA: TGTGCCAGCCTGGAATCGGACAGTGGAAACACCATATATTTT. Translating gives CASLESDSGNTIYF.

CDR3 nucleotide sequence: TGTGCCATCAGTGAGCCGACAGGGGGTGACACTGAAGCTTTCTTT. Translation: CAISEPTGGDTEAFF. The J gene is TRBJ1-1, the V gene TRBV10-3; 9 bases match TRBD1. The trim removed 2 bases at V and 3 bases at J, leaving 4 bases unmatched. The CDR3 length is 15 residues. CDR1 and CDR2 (germline): ENHRY, SYGVKD.

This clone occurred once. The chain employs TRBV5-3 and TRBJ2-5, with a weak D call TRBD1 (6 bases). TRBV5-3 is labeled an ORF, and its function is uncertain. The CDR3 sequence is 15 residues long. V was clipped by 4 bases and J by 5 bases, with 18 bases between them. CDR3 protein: CARSNHDRLPETQYF. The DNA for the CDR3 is TGTGCCAGAAGCAACCACGACAGGCTCCCTGAGACCCAGTACTTC.

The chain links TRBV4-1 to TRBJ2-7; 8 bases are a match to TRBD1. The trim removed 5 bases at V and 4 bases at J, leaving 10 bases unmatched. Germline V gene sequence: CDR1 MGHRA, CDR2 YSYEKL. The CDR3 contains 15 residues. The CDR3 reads CASSRFQGARYEQYF. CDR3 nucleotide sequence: TGCGCCAGCAGCAGATTTCAGGGGGCTCGTTACGAGCAGTACTTC.

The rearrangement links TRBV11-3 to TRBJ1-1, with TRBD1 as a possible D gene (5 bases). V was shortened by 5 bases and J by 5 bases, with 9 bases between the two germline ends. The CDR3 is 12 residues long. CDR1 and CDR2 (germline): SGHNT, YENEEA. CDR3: CASSHGGTEAFF. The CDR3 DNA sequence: TGTGCCAGCAGCCACGGGGGAACTGAAGCTTTCTTT.

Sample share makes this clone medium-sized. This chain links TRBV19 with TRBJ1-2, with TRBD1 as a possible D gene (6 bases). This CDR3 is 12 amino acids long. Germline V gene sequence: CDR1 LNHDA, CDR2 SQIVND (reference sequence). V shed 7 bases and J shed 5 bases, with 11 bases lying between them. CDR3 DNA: TGTGCCAGTATCGAACAGGGTTATGGCTACACCTTC. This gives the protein CASIEQGYGYTF. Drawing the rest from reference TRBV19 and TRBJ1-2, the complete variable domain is DGGITQSPKYLFRKEGQNVTLSCEQNLNHDAMYWYRQDPGQGLRLIYYSQIVNDFQKGDIAEGYSVSREKKESFPLTVTSAQKNPTAFYLCASIEQGYGYTFGSGTRLTVV.

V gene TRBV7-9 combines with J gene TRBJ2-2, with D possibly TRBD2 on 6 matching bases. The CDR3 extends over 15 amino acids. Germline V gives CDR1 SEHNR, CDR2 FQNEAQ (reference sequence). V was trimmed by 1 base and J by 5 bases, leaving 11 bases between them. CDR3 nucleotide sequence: TGTGCCAGCAGCTTAGTACTTGGAGGGACCGGGGAGCTGTTTTTT. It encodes CASSLVLGGTGELFF.

This chain's CDR3 is CASSPLVRGNTIYF. As DNA, the CDR3 is TGTGCCAGCAGCCCCCTAGTTCGGGGAAACACCATATATTTT. The chain carries TRBV11-2 and TRBJ1-3; no clear D gene. V lost 5 bases and J lost 4, with 12 bases in between. The germline gives CDR1 SGHAT, CDR2 FQNNGV. This CDR3 comprises 14 residues.

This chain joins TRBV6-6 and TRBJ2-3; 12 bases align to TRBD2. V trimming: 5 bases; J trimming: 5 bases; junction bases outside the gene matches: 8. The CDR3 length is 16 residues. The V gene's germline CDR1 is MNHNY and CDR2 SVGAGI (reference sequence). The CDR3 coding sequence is TGTGCCAGCAGTCAATCACTAGCGGGGGGTATAGATACGCAGTATTTT. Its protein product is CASSQSLAGGIDTQYF.

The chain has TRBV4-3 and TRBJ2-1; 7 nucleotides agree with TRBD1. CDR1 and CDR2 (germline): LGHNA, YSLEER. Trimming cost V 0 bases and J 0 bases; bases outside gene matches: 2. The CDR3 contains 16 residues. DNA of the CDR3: TGCGCCAGCAGCCAAGATCCAGGGGGCTCCTACAATGAGCAGTTCTTC. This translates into CASSQDPGGSYNEQFF.

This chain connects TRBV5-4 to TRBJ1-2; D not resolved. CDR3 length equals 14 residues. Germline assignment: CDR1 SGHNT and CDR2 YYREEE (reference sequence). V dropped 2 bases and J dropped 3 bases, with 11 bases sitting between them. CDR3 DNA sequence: TGTGCCAGCAGCTTTGCAGGTGCCGACTATGGCTACACCTTC. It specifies CASSFAGADYGYTF.

This CDR3 is CASSQDVPGHFIDEQFF. The CDR3 DNA sequence: TGCGCCAGCAGCCAAGACGTGCCGGGACACTTTATCGATGAGCAGTTCTTC. The genes are TRBV4-3 and TRBJ2-1; D perhaps matches TRBD1 (6 bases). Germline V gene lookup returns CDR1 LGHNA and CDR2 YSLEER. Trimming left V 0 bases short and J 8 bases short, with 20 bases between. The CDR3 covers 17 residues.

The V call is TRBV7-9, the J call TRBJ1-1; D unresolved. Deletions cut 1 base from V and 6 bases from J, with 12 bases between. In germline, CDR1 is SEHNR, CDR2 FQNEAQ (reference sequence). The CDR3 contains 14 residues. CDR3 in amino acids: CASSLVGLPPEAFF. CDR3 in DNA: TGTGCCAGCAGCTTAGTGGGCCTACCCCCTGAAGCTTTCTTT.

In nucleotides, the CDR3 is TGCAGCACCGGGACAGGGGAATTCTTGGGCGGCTACACCTTC. Translation gives CSTGTGEFLGGYTF. The chain has TRBV29-1 and TRBJ1-2; 10 nucleotides align to TRBD1. CDR3 length equals 14 residues. Losses at the gene ends were 8 bases for V and 8 bases for J; bases not matched to a gene: 14. CDR1 is SQVTM, CDR2 ANQGSEA, per germline.

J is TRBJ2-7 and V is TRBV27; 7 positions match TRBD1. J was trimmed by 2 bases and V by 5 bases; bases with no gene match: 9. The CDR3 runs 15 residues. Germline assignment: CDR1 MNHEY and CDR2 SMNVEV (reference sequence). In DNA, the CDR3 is TGTGCCAGCAGTCTGGCCGGGACAGATCCCTACGAGCAGTACTTC. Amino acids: CASSLAGTDPYEQYF.